A selection of T cell receptor beta chains follows, all from one sample in a study of CD8 T cells in Susac syndrome. TCRdb re-derived calls from the immunoSEQ multiplex PCR reads in MiXCR, one entry per CDR3 protein. The sample includes a few hundred thousand distinct CDR3 sequences, roughly 85% of them seen just once. The sequencing sample was made of CD8+ T cells from PBMCs. The receptors stem from a human donor with multiple sclerosis. CDR3s leave out the opening cysteine and the closing phenylalanine or tryptophan. The order of the fields is V gene, J gene, CDR3 protein.

V gene: TRBV11-1; J gene: TRBJ1-1; CDR3 protein: ASSPLTLVHPDTEAF
V gene: TRBV4-3; J gene: TRBJ2-2; CDR3 protein: ASSQDPQGARAGELF
V gene: TRBV11-2; J gene: TRBJ2-1; CDR3 protein: ASSSSPGLRNEQF
V gene: TRBV6-5; J gene: TRBJ1-2; CDR3 protein: ASSYRIQDGYT
V gene: TRBV23-1; J gene: TRBJ2-5; CDR3 protein: ASSQRDSGDETQY
V gene: TRBV7-2; J gene: TRBJ2-7; CDR3 protein: ASSLVRQGAYEQY
V gene: TRBV30; J gene: TRBJ2-2; CDR3 protein: AWSGGLATGELF
V gene: TRBV29-1; J gene: TRBJ1-4; CDR3 protein: SVEVLATNEKLF
V gene: TRBV5-1; J gene: TRBJ2-7; CDR3 protein: ASSLGQGAAGYEQY
V gene: TRBV30; J gene: TRBJ1-1; CDR3 protein: AWSATTNTEAF
V gene: TRBV19; J gene: TRBJ2-2; CDR3 protein: ASSPAGGHTGELF
V gene: TRBV27; J gene: TRBJ2-2; CDR3 protein: ASSLSRDSANTGELF
V gene: TRBV27; J gene: TRBJ1-5; CDR3 protein: ASSFSSNQPQH
V gene: TRBV7-9; J gene: -; CDR3 protein: ASSNRLAGESQF
V gene: TRBV4-3; J gene: TRBJ1-2; CDR3 protein: ASSQASGYGYT
V gene: TRBV7-6; J gene: TRBJ2-2; CDR3 protein: ASSLASGRTGELF
V gene: TRBV7-2; J gene: TRBJ2-6; CDR3 protein: ASSLAVRPLGANVLT
V gene: TRBV27; J gene: TRBJ2-7; CDR3 protein: ASRGLGYEQY
V gene: TRBV29-1; J gene: TRBJ2-7; CDR3 protein: SVGEPAEQY
V gene: TRBV20-1; J gene: TRBJ1-2; CDR3 protein: SAGEAGANGYT
V gene: TRBV7-6; J gene: TRBJ2-5; CDR3 protein: ASSTRLGETQY
V gene: TRBV27; J gene: TRBJ2-7; CDR3 protein: ASSSLNSYEQY
V gene: TRBV4-3; J gene: TRBJ2-2; CDR3 protein: ASSQDMGYNTGELF
V gene: TRBV4-3; J gene: TRBJ1-1; CDR3 protein: ASSQETGWTEAF
V gene: TRBV7-2; J gene: TRBJ2-3; CDR3 protein: ASSPSGGKADTQY
V gene: TRBV9; J gene: TRBJ2-6; CDR3 protein: ASSIPGTGVFSGANVLT
V gene: TRBV11-2; J gene: TRBJ1-5; CDR3 protein: ASSWTGGDQPQH
V gene: TRBV7-3; J gene: TRBJ1-1; CDR3 protein: ASSPHPNTEAF
V gene: TRBV9; J gene: TRBJ2-1; CDR3 protein: ASSVSTSGSAMSVDEQF
V gene: TRBV7-3; J gene: TRBJ2-5; CDR3 protein: ASSQGDSPQETQY
V gene: TRBV21-1; J gene: TRBJ2-1; CDR3 protein: ASSLGLAGAREQF
V gene: TRBV5-5; J gene: TRBJ2-1; CDR3 protein: ASSWGAGMDEQF
V gene: TRBV15; J gene: TRBJ1-6; CDR3 protein: ATSPQSSYNSPLH
V gene: TRBV19; J gene: TRBJ1-1; CDR3 protein: ASRSALNTEAF
V gene: TRBV7-2; J gene: TRBJ2-7; CDR3 protein: ASSFTSTYEQY
V gene: TRBV9; J gene: TRBJ1-2; CDR3 protein: ASSVFRAGSGYT
V gene: TRBV4-3; J gene: TRBJ1-1; CDR3 protein: ASSQAGLMNTEAF
V gene: TRBV24-1; J gene: TRBJ1-5; CDR3 protein: ATSDGTGAQPQH
V gene: TRBV5-6; J gene: TRBJ2-5; CDR3 protein: ASSLSPGTEETQY
V gene: TRBV19; J gene: TRBJ2-3; CDR3 protein: ASNSGIPPDTQY
V gene: TRBV7-6; J gene: TRBJ2-7; CDR3 protein: ASSLGRDSYEQY
V gene: TRBV27; J gene: TRBJ2-7; CDR3 protein: ASSLSGDGYEQY
V gene: TRBV11-2; J gene: TRBJ2-3; CDR3 protein: ASSPYLTSGSADTQY
V gene: TRBV19; J gene: TRBJ2-1; CDR3 protein: ASSIMAGGDNEQF
V gene: TRBV28; J gene: TRBJ2-7; CDR3 protein: ASRAPVAATYEQY
V gene: TRBV7-9; J gene: TRBJ2-4; CDR3 protein: ASSLQVGKNIQY
V gene: TRBV5-6; J gene: TRBJ1-3; CDR3 protein: ASSSASTGSGNTIY
V gene: TRBV18; J gene: TRBJ2-2; CDR3 protein: ASSPPDRFGNTGELF
V gene: TRBV5-6; J gene: TRBJ2-7; CDR3 protein: ASSSGTGGFEQY
V gene: TRBV19; J gene: TRBJ2-2; CDR3 protein: ASLGRAWNTGELF
V gene: TRBV6-5; J gene: TRBJ2-1; CDR3 protein: ASSSGEQF
V gene: TRBV4-3; J gene: TRBJ2-1; CDR3 protein: ASRQRVGSAEQF
V gene: TRBV15; J gene: TRBJ2-3; CDR3 protein: ATSRDHLGPSRTDTQY
V gene: TRBV6-2/TRBV6-3; J gene: TRBJ2-1; CDR3 protein: ASSYLSLGEQF
V gene: TRBV19; J gene: TRBJ1-1; CDR3 protein: ASSTWTGLNTEAF